This T cell receptor (beta chain) was documented in a study of cytomegalovirus exposure and HLA in healthy donors. Study outcomes and limitations: Across donors, most TCRs were seen rarely, yet some public ones were widespread. Common viral pathogens (according to a later analysis) appeared linked to several of the most significant clusters.

Germline V gene lookup returns CDR1 SGHTA and CDR2 FQGNSA. The CDR3 contains 12 residues. The V end was cut by 4 bases, the J end by 5 bases, with 8 bases between. On this clone itself: Its antigen remains unknown.

The PCR made use of 60 Vbeta and 13 Jbeta primers. Clones were read by immunoSEQ multiplex PCR, and TCRdb kept only the in-frame ones, dropping some. The sample lists about 38,000 clones, about 66% occurring once. The TCR comes from a man between 50 and 59 years old in good health and CMV-seropositive. The sample comprised PBMCs. The genes are TRBV7-2 and TRBJ2-5; D unresolved. Here the CDR3 reads CASSSVRETQYF. CDR3 nucleotides: TGTGCCAGCAGCTCGGTCCGGGAGACCCAGTACTTC.